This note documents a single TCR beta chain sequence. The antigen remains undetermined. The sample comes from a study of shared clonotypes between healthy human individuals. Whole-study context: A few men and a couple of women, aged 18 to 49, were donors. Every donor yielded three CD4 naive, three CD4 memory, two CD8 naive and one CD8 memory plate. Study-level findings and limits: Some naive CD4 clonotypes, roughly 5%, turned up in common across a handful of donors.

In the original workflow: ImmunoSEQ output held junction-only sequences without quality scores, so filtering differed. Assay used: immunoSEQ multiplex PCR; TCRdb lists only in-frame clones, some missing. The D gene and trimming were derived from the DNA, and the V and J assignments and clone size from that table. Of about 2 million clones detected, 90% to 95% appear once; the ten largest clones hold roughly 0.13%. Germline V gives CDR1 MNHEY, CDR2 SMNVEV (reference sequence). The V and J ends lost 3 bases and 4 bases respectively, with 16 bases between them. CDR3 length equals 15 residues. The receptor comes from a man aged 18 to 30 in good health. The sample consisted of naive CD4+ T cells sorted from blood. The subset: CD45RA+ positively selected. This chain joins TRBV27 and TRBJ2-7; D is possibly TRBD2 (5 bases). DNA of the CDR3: TGTGCCAGCAGTTTGGTGGGAGTGGGCCCTTACGAGCAGTACTTC. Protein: CASSLVGVGPYEQYF.